This T cell receptor beta chain originates from a study of regulatory T cells in long-lasting Graves disease. The time point here: persistent/refractory GD, antithyroid drugs over 5 years with positive TRAb. After RNA was extracted from PBMCs, the TCR library was made from it. There are a few counts of this clonotype. Both iRepertoire HTBI primers and Arm-PCR of CDR3 regions were used to build the TCR beta libraries. TCRdb re-called the multiplex PCR reads through MiXCR, storing one row per CDR3 protein. The sample includes about 290,000 distinct CDR3 sequences, 20% to 25% seen only once; the top ten take roughly three fifths. The sequences come from peripheral blood mononuclear cells (PBMCs), collected when the disease was refractory, from a patient treated with antithyroid drugs. The sequence derives from a female donor with Graves disease.

Written as DNA, the CDR3 is TGTGCCAGCACCAACGGGGGGACTATTGAAGCTTTCTTT. Translation: CASTNGGTIEAFF. V and J are TRBV6-1 and TRBJ1-1; D perhaps matches TRBD1 (5 bases). This CDR3 contains 13 residues. Per germline, CDR1 MNHNS and CDR2 SASEGT. V was pared by 7 bases and J by 7 bases, with 16 bases between.